The rows below give T cell receptor beta chains drawn from one sample of a study of blood T cell repertoires in COVID-19. Measured with immunoSEQ multiplex PCR; TCRdb has only the in-frame clones, and not every one. The sample shows more than 200,000 clones, about 87% of them seen only once. The sample was peripheral blood. The receptors originated from a woman in her sixties or seventies with COVID-19, enrolled during active disease. CDR3s include the opening cysteine and the closing phenylalanine or tryptophan. The order of the fields is V gene, D gene, J gene, CDR3 protein. The D gene is left open where the match is weak.

TRBV6-5	TRBD1	TRBJ1-2	CASSSDRARSSYGYTF
TRBV7-9	TRBD2	TRBJ2-3	CASRPTSGSTDTQYF
TRBV9	TRBD2	TRBJ2-5	CASTYGAGVETQYF
TRBV6-5	-	TRBJ1-1	CATREVGNEAFF
TRBV3-1/TRBV3-2	-	TRBJ1-2	CATTTRGHYGYTF
TRBV7-9	TRBD2	TRBJ2-7	CASARGLAGFYEQYF
TRBV29-1	TRBD1	TRBJ1-5	CSVWGTGGAGNQPQHF
TRBV9	-	TRBJ2-7	CASSARTVTGDSYEQYF
TRBV7-2	-	TRBJ1-2	CASSTAGERWVGYTF
TRBV28	TRBD1	TRBJ1-2	CASIPWGFPTGEEGDYGYTF
TRBV11-2	TRBD2	TRBJ2-3	CASSWGGDTQYF
TRBV23-1	-	TRBJ2-5	CASSQYRDLYF
TRBV27	TRBD2	TRBJ2-5	CASSHRISGGGETQYF
TRBV30	-	TRBJ1-1	CAWSGLLNTEAFF
TRBV5-4	-	TRBJ1-2	CASSHKSGANYGYTF
TRBV28	-	TRBJ1-5	CASSFWAGRHQPQHF
TRBV7-9	TRBD1	TRBJ2-1	CASSSPPGQGSVNEQFF
TRBV6-5	-	TRBJ1-2	CASSYSQGEGGYTF
TRBV27	-	TRBJ2-3	CASSPLGETTDTQYF
TRBV7-9	TRBD1	TRBJ1-1	CANKKQGAGSTEAFF
TRBV9	-	TRBJ2-2	CASSVAQTGNTGELFF
TRBV2	-	TRBJ2-4	CASSVKGGGEQYF
TRBV19	-	TRBJ1-5	CASSRTASNQPQHF
TRBV6-1	-	TRBJ2-2	CASSEVRAHTGELFF
TRBV27	TRBD2	TRBJ2-1	CASSLSKRLAGAGSYNEQFF
TRBV5-8	-	TRBJ1-2	CASSFWREDGYTF
TRBV5-1	-	TRBJ1-1	CASSLGQGGTEAFF
TRBV24-1	TRBD2	TRBJ2-1	CATKGSGIYNEQFF
TRBV9	-	TRBJ1-1	CASSVEVNLMNTEAFF
TRBV19	-	TRBJ1-1	CASTPSQGRDTEAFF
TRBV5-1	TRBD2	TRBJ2-1	CASSPSGTWNEQFF
TRBV5-5	-	TRBJ2-7	CASSSQRLVNSYEQYF